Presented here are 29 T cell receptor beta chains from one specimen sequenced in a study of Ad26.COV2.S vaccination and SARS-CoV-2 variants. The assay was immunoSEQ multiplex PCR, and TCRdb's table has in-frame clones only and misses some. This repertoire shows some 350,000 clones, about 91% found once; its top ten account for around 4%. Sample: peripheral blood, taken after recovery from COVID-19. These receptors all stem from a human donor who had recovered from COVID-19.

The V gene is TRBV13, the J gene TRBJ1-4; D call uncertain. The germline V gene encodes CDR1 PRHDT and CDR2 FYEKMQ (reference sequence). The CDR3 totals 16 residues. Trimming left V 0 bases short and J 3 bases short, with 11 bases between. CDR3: CASSLGVPRPNEKLFF. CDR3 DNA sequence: TGTGCCAGCAGCTTAGGGGTCCCTAGGCCTAATGAAAAACTGTTTTTT.

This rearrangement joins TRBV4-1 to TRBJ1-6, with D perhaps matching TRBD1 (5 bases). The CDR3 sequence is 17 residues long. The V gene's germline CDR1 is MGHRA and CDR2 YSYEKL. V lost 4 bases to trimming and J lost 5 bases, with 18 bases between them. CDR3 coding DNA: TGCGCCAGCAGCCCGGGAGTTCCGGGACCGGATAATTCACCCCTCCACTTT. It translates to CASSPGVPGPDNSPLHF.

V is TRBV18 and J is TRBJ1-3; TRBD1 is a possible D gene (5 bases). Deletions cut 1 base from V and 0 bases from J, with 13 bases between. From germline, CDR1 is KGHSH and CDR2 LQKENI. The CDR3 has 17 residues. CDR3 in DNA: TGTGCCAGCTCACCACAAGGACCCCAGGGCTCTGGAAACACCATATATTTT. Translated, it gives CASSPQGPQGSGNTIYF.

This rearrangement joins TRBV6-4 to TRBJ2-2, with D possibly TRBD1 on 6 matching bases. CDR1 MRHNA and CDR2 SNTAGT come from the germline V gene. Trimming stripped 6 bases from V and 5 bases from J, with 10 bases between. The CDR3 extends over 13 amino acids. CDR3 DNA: TGTGCCAGCAGGGAAACAGGGACCGGGGAGCTGTTTTTT. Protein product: CASRETGTGELFF.

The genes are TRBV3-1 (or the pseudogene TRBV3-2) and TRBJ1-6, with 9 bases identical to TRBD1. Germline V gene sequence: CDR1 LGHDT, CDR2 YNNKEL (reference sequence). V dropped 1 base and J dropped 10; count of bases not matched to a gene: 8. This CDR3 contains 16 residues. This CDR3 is CASSQGPGQGLSPLHF. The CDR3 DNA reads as TGTGCCAGCAGCCAAGGCCCGGGACAGGGTCTCTCACCCCTCCACTTT.

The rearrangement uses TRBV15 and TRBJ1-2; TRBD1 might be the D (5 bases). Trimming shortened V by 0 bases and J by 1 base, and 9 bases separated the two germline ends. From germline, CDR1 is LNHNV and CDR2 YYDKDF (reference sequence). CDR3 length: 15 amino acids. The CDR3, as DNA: TGTGCCACCAGCAGAGAAAGGGACCGTAACTATGGCTACACCTTC. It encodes CATSRERDRNYGYTF.

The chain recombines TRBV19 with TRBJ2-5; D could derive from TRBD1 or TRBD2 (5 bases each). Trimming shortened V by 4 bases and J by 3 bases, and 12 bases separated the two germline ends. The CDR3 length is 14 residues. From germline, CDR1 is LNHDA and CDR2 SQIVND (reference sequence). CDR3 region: CASSTGPLEETQYF. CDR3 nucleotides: TGTGCCAGTAGTACGGGACCCCTAGAAGAGACCCAGTACTTC.

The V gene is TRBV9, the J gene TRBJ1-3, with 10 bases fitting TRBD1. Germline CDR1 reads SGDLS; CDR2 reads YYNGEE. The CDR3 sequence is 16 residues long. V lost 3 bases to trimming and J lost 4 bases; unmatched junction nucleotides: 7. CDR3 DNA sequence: TGTGCCAGCAGCGGCCCGGGACAGGGGTTCGGAAACACCATATATTTT. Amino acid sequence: CASSGPGQGFGNTIYF. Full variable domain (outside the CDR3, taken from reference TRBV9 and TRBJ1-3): DSGVTQTPKHLITATGQRVTLRCSPRSGDLSVYWYQQSLDQGLQFLIQYYNGEERAKGNILERFSAQQFPDLHSELNLSSLELGDSALYFCASSGPGQGFGNTIYFGEGSWLTVV.

The CDR3 bases are TGTGCCGCCGGGGCGGGTATGAACACTGAAGCTTTCTTT. Translated: CAAGAGMNTEAFF. The V gene is TRBV9, the J gene TRBJ1-1; D is possibly TRBD1 (5 bases). Looked up from germline, CDR1 is SGDLS and CDR2 is YYNGEE. V lost 10 bases and J 0 bases, leaving 13 bases between the germline ends. The CDR3 consists of 13 residues.

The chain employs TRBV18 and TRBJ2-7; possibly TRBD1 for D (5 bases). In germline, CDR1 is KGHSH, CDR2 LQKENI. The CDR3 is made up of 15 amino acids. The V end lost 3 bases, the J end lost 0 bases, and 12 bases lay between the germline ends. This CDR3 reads CASSPQGYSSYEQYF. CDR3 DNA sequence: TGTGCCAGCTCACCGCAGGGATATTCCTCCTACGAGCAGTACTTC.

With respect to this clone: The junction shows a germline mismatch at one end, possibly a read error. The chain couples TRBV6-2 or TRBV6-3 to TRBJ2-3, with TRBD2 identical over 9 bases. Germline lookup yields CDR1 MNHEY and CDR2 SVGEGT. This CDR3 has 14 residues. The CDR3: CASSYSELAGLLNF. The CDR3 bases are TGTGCCAGCAGTTACTCGGAACTAGCGGGCCTTCTAAATTTT.

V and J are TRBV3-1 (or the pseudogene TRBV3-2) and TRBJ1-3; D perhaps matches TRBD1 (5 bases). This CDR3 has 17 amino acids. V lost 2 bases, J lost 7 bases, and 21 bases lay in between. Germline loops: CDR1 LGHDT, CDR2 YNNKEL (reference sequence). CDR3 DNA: TGTGCCAGCAGCCAATCCCCGGGGGGAGGGCCGAGGAACACCATATATTTT. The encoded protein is CASSQSPGGGPRNTIYF.

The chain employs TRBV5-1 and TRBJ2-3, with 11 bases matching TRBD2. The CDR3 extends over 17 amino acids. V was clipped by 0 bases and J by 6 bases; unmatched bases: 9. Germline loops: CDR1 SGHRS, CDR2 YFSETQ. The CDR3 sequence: CASSLGTSGRIVDTQYF. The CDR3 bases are TGCGCCAGCAGCTTGGGTACTAGCGGGAGAATCGTTGATACGCAGTATTTT.

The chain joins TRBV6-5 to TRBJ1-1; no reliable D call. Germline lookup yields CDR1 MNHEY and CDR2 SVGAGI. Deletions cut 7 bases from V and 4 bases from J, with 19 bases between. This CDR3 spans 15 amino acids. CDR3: CASTREGTLGTEAFF. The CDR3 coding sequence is TGTGCCAGCACGAGGGAGGGCACTCTGGGCACTGAAGCTTTCTTT.

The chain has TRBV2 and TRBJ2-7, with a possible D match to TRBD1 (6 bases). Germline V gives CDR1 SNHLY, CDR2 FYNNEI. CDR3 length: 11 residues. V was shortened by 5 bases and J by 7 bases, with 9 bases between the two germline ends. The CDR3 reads CASSQGPEQYF. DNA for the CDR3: TGTGCCAGCAGTCAGGGGCCTGAGCAGTACTTC.

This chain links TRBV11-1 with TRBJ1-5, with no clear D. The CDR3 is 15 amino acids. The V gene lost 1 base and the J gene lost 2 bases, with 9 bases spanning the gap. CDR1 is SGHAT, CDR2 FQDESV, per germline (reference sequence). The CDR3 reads CASSLGLLGNQPQHF. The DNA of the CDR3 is TGTGCCAGCAGCTTAGGGCTTCTCGGCAATCAGCCCCAGCATTTT.

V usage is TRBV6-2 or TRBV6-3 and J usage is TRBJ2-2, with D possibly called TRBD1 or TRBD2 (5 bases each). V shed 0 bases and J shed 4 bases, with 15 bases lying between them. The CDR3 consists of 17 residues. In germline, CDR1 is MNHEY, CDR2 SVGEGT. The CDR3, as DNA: TGTGCCAGCAGTTACTCACCCCGGGACGGGACCACCGGGGAGCTGTTTTTT. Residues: CASSYSPRDGTTGELFF.

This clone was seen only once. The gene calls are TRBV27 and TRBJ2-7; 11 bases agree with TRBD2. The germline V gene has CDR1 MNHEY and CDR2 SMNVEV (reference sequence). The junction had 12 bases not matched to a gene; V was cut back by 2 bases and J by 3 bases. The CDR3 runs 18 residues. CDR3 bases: TGTGCCAGCAGTTTACTCGTCTCTAGCGGGGGGCACCGCTACGAGCAGTACTTC. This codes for CASSLLVSSGGHRYEQYF.

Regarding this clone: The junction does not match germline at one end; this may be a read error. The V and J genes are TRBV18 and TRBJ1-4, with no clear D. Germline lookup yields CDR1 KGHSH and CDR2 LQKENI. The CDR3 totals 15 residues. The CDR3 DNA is TGTGCCAGCTCCCCACTCCAGACGACGGGAGAAAAACTGTTTTTT. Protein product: CASSPLQTTGEKLFF.

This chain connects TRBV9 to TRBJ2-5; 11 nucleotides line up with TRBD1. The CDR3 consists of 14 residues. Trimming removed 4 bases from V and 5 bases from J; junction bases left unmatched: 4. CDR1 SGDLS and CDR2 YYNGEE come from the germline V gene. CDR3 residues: CASSLRDRGETQYF. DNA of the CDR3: TGTGCCAGCAGCCTCCGGGACAGGGGGGAGACCCAGTACTTC.

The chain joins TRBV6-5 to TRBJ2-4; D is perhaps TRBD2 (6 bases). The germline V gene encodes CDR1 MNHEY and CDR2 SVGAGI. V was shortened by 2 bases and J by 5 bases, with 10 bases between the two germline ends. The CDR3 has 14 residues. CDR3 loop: CASSYGGLQNIQYF. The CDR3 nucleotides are TGTGCCAGCAGTTACGGGGGACTGCAAAACATTCAGTACTTC.

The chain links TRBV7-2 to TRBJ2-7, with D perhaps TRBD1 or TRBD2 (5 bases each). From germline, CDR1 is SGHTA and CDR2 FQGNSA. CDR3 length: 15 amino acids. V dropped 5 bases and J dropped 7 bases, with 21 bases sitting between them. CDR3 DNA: TGTGCCAGCAGCAGCATGGTGAGGGGCACGGGTGAGCAGTACTTC. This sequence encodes CASSSMVRGTGEQYF.

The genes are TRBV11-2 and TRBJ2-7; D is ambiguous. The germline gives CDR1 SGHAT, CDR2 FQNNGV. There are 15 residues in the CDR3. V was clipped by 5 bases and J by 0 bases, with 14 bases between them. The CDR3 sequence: CASSISLRSSYEQYF. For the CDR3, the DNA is TGTGCCAGCAGCATCTCTCTTAGGAGCTCCTACGAGCAGTACTTC. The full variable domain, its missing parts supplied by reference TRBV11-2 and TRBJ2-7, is EAGVAQSPRYKIIEKRQSVAFWCNPISGHATLYWYQQILGQGPKLLIQFQNNGVVDDSQLPKDRFSAERLKGVDSTLKIQPAKLEDSAVYLCASSISLRSSYEQYFGPGTRLTVT.

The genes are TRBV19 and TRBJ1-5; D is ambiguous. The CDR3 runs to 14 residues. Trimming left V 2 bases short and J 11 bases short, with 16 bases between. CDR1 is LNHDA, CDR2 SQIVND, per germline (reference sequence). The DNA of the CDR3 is TGTGCCAGTAGTATACTGGGATCTATCTTTTCCCAGCATTTT. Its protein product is CASSILGSIFSQHF.

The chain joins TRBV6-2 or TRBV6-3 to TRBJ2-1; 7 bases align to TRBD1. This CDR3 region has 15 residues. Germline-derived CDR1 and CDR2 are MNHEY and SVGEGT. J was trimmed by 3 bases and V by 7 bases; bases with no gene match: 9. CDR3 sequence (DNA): TGTGCCAGCAACCCAACAGGGGTGGGCTACAATGAGCAGTTCTTC. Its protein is CASNPTGVGYNEQFF.

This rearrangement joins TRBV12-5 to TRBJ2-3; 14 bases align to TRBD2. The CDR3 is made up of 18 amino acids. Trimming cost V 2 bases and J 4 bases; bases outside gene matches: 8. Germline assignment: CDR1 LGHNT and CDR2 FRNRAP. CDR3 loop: CASGLPRLAGGNPDTQYF. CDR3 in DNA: TGTGCTAGTGGTTTGCCCCGACTAGCGGGGGGGAACCCAGATACGCAGTATTTT.

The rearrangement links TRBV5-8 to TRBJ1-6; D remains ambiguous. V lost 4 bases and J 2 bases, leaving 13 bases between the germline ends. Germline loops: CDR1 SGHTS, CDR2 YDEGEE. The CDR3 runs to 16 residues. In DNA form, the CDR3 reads TGTGCCAGCAGCCCGCCGCAGGCCGCCTATAATTCACCCCTCCACTTT. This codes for CASSPPQAAYNSPLHF.

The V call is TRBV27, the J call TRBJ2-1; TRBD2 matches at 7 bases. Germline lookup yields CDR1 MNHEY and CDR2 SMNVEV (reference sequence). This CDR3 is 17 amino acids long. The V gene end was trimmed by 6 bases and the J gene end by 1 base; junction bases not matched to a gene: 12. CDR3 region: CASSLMWRAGSYNEQFF. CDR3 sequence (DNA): TGTGCCAGCAGCCTAATGTGGCGAGCGGGGTCCTACAATGAGCAGTTCTTC.

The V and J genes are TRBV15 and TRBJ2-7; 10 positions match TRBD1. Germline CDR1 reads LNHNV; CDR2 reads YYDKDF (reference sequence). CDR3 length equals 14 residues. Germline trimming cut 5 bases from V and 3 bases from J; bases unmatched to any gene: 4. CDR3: CATSWDRGNYEQYF. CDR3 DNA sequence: TGTGCCACCAGCTGGGACAGGGGCAACTACGAGCAGTACTTC.